The entry that follows covers one T cell receptor (beta chain) sequence. Germline assignment: CDR1 MNHNS and CDR2 SASEGT. Trimming pared 0 bases from V and 0 bases from J, leaving 13 bases between. The CDR3 is 17 amino acids. These data originate in a study of T cell changes during pregnancy in multiple sclerosis. TCRdb's copy holds only in-frame clones and misses some; the assay was immunoSEQ multiplex PCR. The table shows more than 30,000 clones, with about 90% occurring only once. The sequence came from a female donor in good health, enrolled as a control in a pregnancy study. Sequences were derived from CD4+ T cells from peripheral blood mononuclear cells, sampled in the third trimester of pregnancy. J is TRBJ2-3 and V is TRBV6-1, with D possibly being TRBD2 (6 bases). The CDR3 nucleotides are TGTGCCAGCAGTGAAGCGCTTCCGGGACTGAGCACAGATACGCAGTATTTT. Its translation is CASSEALPGLSTDTQYF.